This TCR beta chain was documented in a study of monozygotic twins with inflammatory bowel disease. Study-wide points: It was observed that concordant and discordant twins did not differ in repertoire similarity, possibly given limited power.

TCRdb re-called the 5' RACE reads and catalogs CDR3 proteins one per entry, DNA excluded. The sample's table shows roughly 160,000 distinct CDR3 sequences. In the case of this clonotype: Its specificity is unknown.

In germline, CDR1 is SEHNR, CDR2 FQNEAQ (reference sequence). The CDR3 runs 13 residues. The sequencing input was blood. This chain uses TRBV7-9 with TRBJ1-6. This sequence originates from a human donor with ulcerative colitis or Crohn's disease, or a healthy co-twin of an affected twin (not recorded which). The CDR3 protein is CASSLEGPGALHF.